A single sample is the source of the 2 T cell receptor beta chains below, sequenced in a study of somatic mutations in cytotoxic T cells in rheumatoid arthritis. Sequenced by immunoSEQ multiplex PCR; TCRdb stores in-frame clones only, minus some. The sample includes 12,000 or so clones, over 65% of them seen just once. The sample consisted of CD8+ T cells sorted from blood. The origin of the receptors is a woman in her forties in good health.

The V and J genes are TRBV6-6 and TRBJ2-1; the D gene is possibly TRBD2 (5 bases). Trimming cost V 0 bases and J 5 bases, with 8 bases left between them. The CDR3 is 14 amino acids. The V gene's germline CDR1 is MNHNY and CDR2 SVGAGI (reference sequence). The CDR3 DNA sequence: TGTGCCAGCAGTTACTCGGCCGGGGACAATGAGCAGTTCTTC. Its protein is CASSYSAGDNEQFF.

The genes are TRBV28 and TRBJ1-1; D perhaps matches TRBD1 (5 bases). Germline V gene data show CDR1 as MDHEN and CDR2 as SYDVKM. The CDR3 has 15 residues. V lost 4 bases and J 4 bases, leaving 16 bases between the germline ends. CDR3 residues: CASSYGEGTGTEAFF. In DNA, the CDR3 is TGTGCCAGCAGTTACGGGGAAGGAACAGGCACTGAAGCTTTCTTT.